This is a list of T cell receptor beta chains from one sample in a study of T cell changes during pregnancy in multiple sclerosis. Here immunoSEQ multiplex PCR was the method, and the copy in TCRdb shows in-frame clones only, minus some. The sample holds some 95,000 clones, around 92% seen once. The sequencing used peripheral blood, collected in the first trimester of pregnancy. These receptors were obtained from a female donor with multiple sclerosis, enrolled in a pregnancy study. CDR3s include the opening cysteine and the closing phenylalanine or tryptophan. Each record gives: V gene, clone size, J gene, D gene, CDR3 protein, CDR3 DNA. A D gene is named only where the DNA matches it firmly. Rows may omit the clone size; those that give it use once, few, many or a size class.

V: TRBV7-9
size: NA
J: TRBJ1-3
D: TRBD1
CDR3: CASSTLQGISGNTIYF
DNA: TGTGCCAGCAGCACCCTACAGGGGATCTCTGGAAACACCATATATTTT

V: TRBV11-2
size: NA
J: TRBJ2-7
D: NA
CDR3: CASSFRTAWARDSYEQYF
DNA: TGTGCCAGCAGCTTTCGGACCGCGTGGGCCCGGGACTCCTACGAGCAGTACTTC

V: TRBV6-4
size: NA
J: TRBJ1-2
D: NA
CDR3: CASSVRAGLVYGYTF
DNA: TGTGCCAGCAGTGTAAGAGCGGGTCTCGTATATGGCTACACCTTC

V: TRBV7-2
size: NA
J: TRBJ2-3
D: TRBD1
CDR3: CASSLSGQKSTDTQYF
DNA: TGTGCCAGCAGCTTATCGGGACAGAAAAGCACAGATACGCAGTATTTT

V: TRBV9
size: NA
J: TRBJ2-7
D: NA
CDR3: CASSPRLNSERGFSYEQYF
DNA: TGTGCCAGCAGCCCTAGGCTTAACAGTGAGAGGGGGTTTTCCTACGAGCAGTACTTC

V: TRBV5-4
size: once
J: TRBJ2-3
D: NA
CDR3: CASSLGQEGTDTQYF
DNA: TGTGCCAGCAGCTTGGGACAGGAGGGCACAGATACGCAGTATTTT

V: TRBV6-9
size: NA
J: TRBJ2-3
D: NA
CDR3: CASSYSLITDTQYF
DNA: TGTGCCAGCAGTTATTCACTGATAACAGATACGCAGTATTTT

V: TRBV2
size: NA
J: TRBJ2-3
D: NA
CDR3: CASSVYETHSTQYF
DNA: TGTGCCAGCAGTGTTTACGAAACCCACTCCACGCAGTATTTT

V: TRBV27
size: NA
J: TRBJ2-1
D: NA
CDR3: CASSLFAGQRLFF
DNA: TGTGCCAGCAGTTTATTCGCGGGACAGCGGTTGTTCTTC

V: TRBV12-5
size: NA
J: TRBJ2-3
D: TRBD2
CDR3: CASGLKLAGVLDTQYF
DNA: TGTGCTAGTGGTTTGAAACTAGCGGGAGTTCTGGATACGCAGTATTTT

V: TRBV4-1
size: NA
J: TRBJ1-5
D: NA
CDR3: CASSQDEWQPQHF
DNA: TGCGCCAGCAGCCAAGATGAGTGGCAGCCCCAGCATTTT

V: TRBV7-9
size: NA
J: TRBJ2-7
D: NA
CDR3: CASSLDWSSSYEQYF
DNA: TGTGCCAGCAGCTTAGACTGGAGCAGCTCCTACGAGCAGTACTTC

V: TRBV5-4
size: NA
J: TRBJ2-1
D: TRBD2
CDR3: CASSFQLVTSGRSNEQFF
DNA: TGTGCCAGCAGCTTCCAGCTTGTAACTAGCGGGAGGAGCAATGAGCAGTTCTTC

V: TRBV6-5
size: NA
J: TRBJ2-1
D: NA
CDR3: CATRAGQYNEQFF
DNA: TGTGCCACTCGGGCGGGCCAATACAATGAGCAGTTCTTC

V: TRBV6-5
size: NA
J: TRBJ2-3
D: TRBD2
CDR3: CATHFLAGVADTQYF
DNA: TGTGCCACCCATTTTCTGGCGGGAGTCGCAGATACGCAGTATTTT

V: TRBV15
size: NA
J: TRBJ1-3
D: NA
CDR3: CATSSRTLLSGNTIYF
DNA: TGTGCCACCAGCAGCCGGACACTTCTCTCTGGAAACACCATATATTTT

V: TRBV5-1
size: NA
J: TRBJ2-2
D: NA
CDR3: CASQAGINTGELFF
DNA: TGCGCCAGCCAAGCAGGGATTAACACCGGGGAGCTGTTTTTT

V: TRBV13
size: once
J: TRBJ2-7
D: TRBD1
CDR3: CASSTGTVSEQYF
DNA: TGTGCCAGCAGCACCGGGACAGTTAGCGAGCAGTACTTC

V: TRBV7-9
size: NA
J: TRBJ2-3
D: NA
CDR3: CASSPSGSTDTQYF
DNA: TGTGCCAGCAGTCCCAGCGGGAGCACAGATACGCAGTATTTT

V: TRBV9
size: NA
J: TRBJ1-1
D: TRBD1
CDR3: CASSKDRADTEAFF
DNA: TGTGCCAGCAGCAAAGACAGGGCTGACACTGAAGCTTTCTTT

V: TRBV19
size: NA
J: TRBJ2-1
D: NA
CDR3: CASRSLASYNEQFF
DNA: TGTGCCAGTAGGTCCCTGGCCTCCTACAATGAGCAGTTCTTC

V: TRBV19
size: NA
J: TRBJ2-3
D: TRBD2
CDR3: CASSMRGSTSGRSDTQYF
DNA: TGTGCCAGTAGTATGCGGGGCTCGACTAGCGGGAGATCAGATACGCAGTATTTT

V: TRBV28
size: NA
J: TRBJ1-1
D: NA
CDR3: CASSLTPVMNTEAFF
DNA: TGTGCCAGCAGTCTCACTCCGGTGATGAACACTGAAGCTTTCTTT

V: TRBV7-9
size: NA
J: TRBJ2-7
D: NA
CDR3: CASSFYRDSDEQYF
DNA: TGTGCCAGCAGCTTTTACAGGGATAGCGACGAGCAGTACTTC

V: TRBV28
size: NA
J: TRBJ1-1
D: NA
CDR3: CASSFAREGTEAFF
DNA: TGTGCCAGCAGCTTCGCTAGGGAGGGCACTGAAGCTTTCTTT

V: TRBV7-9
size: NA
J: TRBJ2-5
D: NA
CDR3: CACQRGSQETQYF
DNA: TGTGCCTGCCAAAGGGGAAGCCAAGAGACCCAGTACTTC

V: TRBV11-2
size: NA
J: TRBJ1-1
D: NA
CDR3: CASSESTEAFF
DNA: TGTGCCAGCAGCGAGAGCACTGAAGCTTTCTTT

V: TRBV19
size: NA
J: TRBJ2-7
D: NA
CDR3: CASSESASGGYHEQYF
DNA: TGTGCCAGTAGTGAGTCCGCATCCGGGGGATACCACGAGCAGTACTTC

V: TRBV7-2
size: NA
J: TRBJ2-5
D: TRBD2
CDR3: CASSLVPGLVSETQYF
DNA: TGTGCCAGCAGCTTAGTCCCGGGACTAGTTTCAGAGACCCAGTACTTC

V: TRBV5-1
size: NA
J: TRBJ2-7
D: NA
CDR3: CASSLGAYEQYF
DNA: TGCGCCAGCAGCTTGGGAGCCTACGAGCAGTACTTC

V: TRBV30
size: once
J: TRBJ1-2
D: NA
CDR3: CAWSGPQGLSSGRHSLNYGYTF
DNA: TGTGCCTGGAGTGGGCCACAGGGTCTCTCATCGGGTCGGCATTCCCTAAACTATGGCTACACCTTC

V: TRBV5-6
size: NA
J: TRBJ2-7
D: TRBD1
CDR3: CASSLLPYRGYEQYF
DNA: TGTGCCAGCAGCTTGTTACCGTACAGGGGCTACGAGCAGTACTTC

V: TRBV2
size: NA
J: TRBJ1-1
D: TRBD1
CDR3: CASSEARGQEKAAFF
DNA: TGTGCCAGCAGTGAAGCGCGGGGACAGGAAAAGGCAGCTTTCTTT

V: TRBV18
size: NA
J: TRBJ2-3
D: NA
CDR3: CASSSRATDTQYF
DNA: TGTGCCAGCTCATCCAGGGCCACAGATACGCAGTATTTT

V: TRBV4-2
size: NA
J: TRBJ2-6
D: TRBD2
CDR3: CASSPTSGTASGANVLTF
DNA: TGTGCCAGCAGCCCGACTAGCGGGACGGCGTCTGGGGCCAACGTCCTGACTTTC

V: TRBV5-1
size: NA
J: TRBJ2-2
D: TRBD2
CDR3: CASSRGAGGNTGELFF
DNA: TGCGCCAGCAGCCGCGGAGCGGGAGGGAACACCGGGGAGCTGTTTTTT

V: TRBV6-5
size: NA
J: TRBJ2-7
D: TRBD1
CDR3: CASSYRGQGTHEQYF
DNA: TGTGCCAGCAGTTACCGTGGACAGGGTACCCACGAGCAGTACTTC

V: TRBV9
size: NA
J: TRBJ2-5
D: TRBD1
CDR3: CASSVTGGGSGETQYF
DNA: TGTGCCAGCAGCGTGACAGGGGGCGGGTCGGGGGAGACCCAGTACTTC

V: TRBV9
size: NA
J: TRBJ2-7
D: NA
CDR3: CASSARDTYEQYF
DNA: TGTGCCAGCAGCGCCCGCGACACCTACGAGCAGTACTTC

V: TRBV5-1
size: NA
J: TRBJ2-3
D: TRBD1
CDR3: CASSPWTGDADTQYF
DNA: TGCGCCAGCAGCCCATGGACAGGTGACGCAGATACGCAGTATTTT

V: TRBV28
size: NA
J: TRBJ2-7
D: TRBD2
CDR3: CASSLLVAGVYEQYF
DNA: TGTGCCAGCAGTTTATTGGTAGCGGGAGTATACGAGCAGTACTTC

V: TRBV30
size: NA
J: TRBJ1-1
D: TRBD1
CDR3: CAKRGQGETEAFF
DNA: TGTGCCAAACGAGGACAGGGGGAAACTGAAGCTTTCTTT

V: TRBV30
size: NA
J: TRBJ1-5
D: TRBD1
CDR3: CAWSTGQGSSYSNQPQHF
DNA: TGTGCCTGGAGTACGGGACAGGGGTCGTCATATAGCAATCAGCCCCAGCATTTT

V: TRBV5-8
size: NA
J: TRBJ2-7
D: TRBD1
CDR3: CASSAPGQSYEQYF
DNA: TGTGCCAGCAGCGCACCGGGACAGTCCTACGAGCAGTACTTC

V: TRBV7-2
size: NA
J: TRBJ2-7
D: NA
CDR3: CASSSTRRQYYEQYF
DNA: TGTGCCAGCAGCTCTACTAGAAGGCAATACTACGAGCAGTACTTC

V: TRBV27
size: once
J: TRBJ2-7
D: TRBD2
CDR3: CASSLSRGTYEQYF
DNA: TGTGCCAGCAGTTTATCGCGGGGGACCTACGAGCAGTACTTC

V: TRBV7-3
size: NA
J: TRBJ2-3
D: NA
CDR3: CASSTPGTDTQYF
DNA: TGTGCCAGCAGCACGCCGGGCACAGATACGCAGTATTTT

V: TRBV6-6
size: NA
J: TRBJ2-1
D: TRBD1
CDR3: CASSYRQGAYNEQFF
DNA: TGTGCCAGCAGTTACCGACAGGGAGCCTACAATGAGCAGTTCTTC

V: TRBV29-1
size: once
J: TRBJ1-4
D: NA
CDR3: CSAGHTNEKLFF
DNA: TGCAGCGCGGGACATACTAATGAAAAACTGTTTTTT

V: TRBV27
size: NA
J: TRBJ2-3
D: TRBD2
CDR3: CASSQAGGRADTQYF
DNA: TGTGCCAGCAGCCAAGCAGGCGGGAGGGCAGATACGCAGTATTTT

V: TRBV5-1
size: NA
J: TRBJ2-1
D: NA
CDR3: CASSLVGEQGSGQFF
DNA: TGCGCCAGCAGCTTGGTTGGTGAACAGGGAAGCGGGCAGTTCTTC

V: TRBV7-6
size: many
J: TRBJ2-7
D: TRBD2
CDR3: CASSLSGTSGRAYEQYF
DNA: TGTGCCAGCAGCCTATCCGGGACTAGCGGGAGGGCCTACGAGCAGTACTTC

V: TRBV5-1
size: NA
J: TRBJ2-7
D: TRBD1
CDR3: CASSLWSGGGYEQYF
DNA: TGCGCCAGCAGCTTGTGGTCAGGGGGCGGTTACGAGCAGTACTTC